This T cell receptor beta chain is drawn from a study of cytomegalovirus exposure and HLA in healthy donors. Findings of the study overall: There was a cluster of highly shared sequence variants that was likely a sequencing artifact.

As for this clone: No antigen is known for it.

Amplification used 60 Vbeta primers and 13 Jbeta primers. The assay was immunoSEQ multiplex PCR, and TCRdb's table has in-frame clones only and misses some. The table shows a few hundred thousand clones, with around 80% occurring only once. This TCR derives from a girl aged 2 to 9 in good health and CMV-seronegative. The specimen was PBMCs.

The CDR3 region has the DNA TGTGCCAGCAGCTTAAGAGGGATCGGCACAGATACGCAGTATTTT. Translated: CASSLRGIGTDTQYF. This chain uses TRBV11-3 with TRBJ2-3; weak D call: TRBD2 (5 bases). V was shortened by 2 bases and J by 1 base, with 10 bases between the two germline ends. This CDR3 contains 15 residues. The V gene's germline CDR1 is SGHNT and CDR2 YENEEA.